Listed here are 26 T cell receptor beta chains from one sample, sequenced in a study of cytomegalovirus exposure and HLA in healthy donors. 13 Jbeta primers and 60 Vbeta primers were used for the PCR. Some clones are missing from TCRdb's copy, which holds only in-frame ones; the method was immunoSEQ multiplex PCR. Of under 150,000 clones listed, about 70% are singletons. The specimen sequenced was PBMCs. Receptors were obtained from a man aged 18 to 29 in good health and CMV-seronegative.

The CDR3 protein is CASSLVGSTGELFF. The CDR3 nucleotides are TGTGCCAGCAGCTTAGTGGGGAGCACCGGGGAGCTGTTTTTT. The rearrangement uses TRBV7-9 and TRBJ2-2; maybe TRBD2 (5 bases). Trimming shortened V by 1 base and J by 4 bases, and 7 bases separated the two germline ends. This CDR3 is 14 amino acids long. Germline V gives CDR1 SEHNR, CDR2 FQNEAQ (reference sequence).

The J gene is TRBJ2-3, the V gene TRBV11-2, with TRBD2 matching 13 bases. Per germline, CDR1 SGHAT and CDR2 FQNNGV. V was pared by 8 bases and J by 4 bases, with 0 bases of the junction left unmatched. There are 13 residues in the CDR3. CDR3 coding DNA: TGTGCCAGCGGACTAGCGGGAGCAGATACGCAGTATTTT. This translates into CASGLAGADTQYF.

This clone was detected a few times. The rearrangement links TRBV27 to TRBJ2-1; D might be TRBD1 (6 bases). Germline V CDR1 and CDR2: MNHEY, SMNVEV (reference sequence). CDR3 length equals 15 residues. V lost 9 bases and J lost 4, with 19 bases in between. The CDR3 loop is CASKEGTNSYNEQFF. CDR3 bases: TGTGCCAGTAAAGAGGGGACAAACAGTTACAATGAGCAGTTCTTC.

In this sample, this clone turned up a few times. The chain has TRBV6-5 and TRBJ1-5; the match to TRBD1 covers 10 bases. This CDR3 is 15 amino acids long. V lost 6 bases and J lost 1; bases outside the gene matches: 3. Germline CDR1 and CDR2: MNHEY and SVGAGI. The CDR3 protein is CASRPTGGSNQPQHF. CDR3 DNA sequence: TGTGCCAGCAGGCCGACAGGGGGCAGCAATCAGCCCCAGCATTTT.

The V call is TRBV4-1, the J call TRBJ1-1, with a tentative D call TRBD1 (5 bases). Germline values: CDR1 MGHRA, CDR2 YSYEKL. Trimming cost V 6 bases and J 1 base, with 9 bases left between them. CDR3 length: 13 amino acids. CDR3 nucleotides: TGCGCCAGCAGATCGGGGGGGAACACTGAAGCTTTCTTT. Its protein is CASRSGGNTEAFF.

The chain carries TRBV4-1 and TRBJ1-1, with D perhaps TRBD1 (5 bases). The V end was cut by 4 bases, the J end by 1 base, with 13 bases between. The CDR3 spans 15 residues. CDR1 and CDR2 (germline): MGHRA, YSYEKL. The CDR3 DNA reads as TGCGCCAGCAGCCCGGAAGGGGTGAGGAACACTGAAGCTTTCTTT. Its protein is CASSPEGVRNTEAFF.

The table lists this clone with a few counts. The rearrangement joins TRBV6-5 to TRBJ1-5, with 7 bases that match TRBD1. The CDR3 consists of 14 residues. Germline V gene lookup returns CDR1 MNHEY and CDR2 SVGAGI. The V gene end was trimmed by 5 bases and the J gene end by 4 bases; junction bases not matched to a gene: 5. CDR3 DNA sequence: TGTGCCAGCAGTAAAGCAGGGGGAAATCAGCCCCAGCATTTT. Translated: CASSKAGGNQPQHF.

This clone was detected only once. This chain connects TRBV25-1 to TRBJ1-6; 9 bases match TRBD1. Germline V CDR1 and CDR2: MGHDK, SYGVNS. J gave up 10 bases and V 3 bases, and 10 bases lay outside the gene matches. The CDR3 runs 16 residues. Written as DNA, the CDR3 is TGTGCCAGCAGTGACCTCTCGGGAGACAGGGGGTCACCCCTCCACTTT. Translation: CASSDLSGDRGSPLHF.

The CDR3 is CARELCGEKLFF. CDR3 nucleotide sequence: TGTGCCAGAGAACTTTGTGGTGAAAAACTGTTTTTT. This sequence joins TRBV21-1 and TRBJ1-4. TRBV21-1 is reported as a pseudogene. The CDR3 has 12 residues.

The V and J genes are TRBV7-3 and TRBJ1-6; D gene uncertain. The length of the CDR3 is 15 residues. Germline CDR1 and CDR2: SGHTA and FQGTGA. The V and J ends lost 0 bases and 7 bases respectively, with 10 bases between them. The CDR3 DNA is TGTGCCAGCAGCTTAACTCGGGATTCGAATTCACCCCTCCACTTT. Amino acid sequence: CASSLTRDSNSPLHF.

This chain links TRBV28 with TRBJ2-7, with 7 bases fitting TRBD1. Germline-derived CDR1 and CDR2 are MDHEN and SYDVKM. After removal of 5 bases from V and 4 bases from J, the junction contained 14 bases not matched to a gene. This CDR3 contains 16 residues. This CDR3 reads CASSERQGPGSYEQYF. The CDR3 DNA reads as TGTGCCAGCAGTGAGAGACAGGGACCGGGGTCATACGAGCAGTACTTC.

V gene TRBV30 combines with J gene TRBJ1-2; 10 nucleotides agree with TRBD1. This CDR3 region has 14 residues. The germline gives CDR1 GTSNPN, CDR2 SVGIG (reference sequence). The V and J ends lost 0 bases and 8 bases, in that order; junction bases with no gene match: 6. DNA for the CDR3: TGTGCCTGGAGTGTGACAGGGGGCGCCTTGGGCTACACCTTC. Encoded protein: CAWSVTGGALGYTF.

This clone was counted a few times. V usage is TRBV4-2 and J usage is TRBJ1-1; a possible D gene is TRBD1 (6 bases). In germline, CDR1 is LGHNA, CDR2 YNFKEQ. V shed 0 bases and J shed 4 bases, with 12 bases lying between them. This CDR3 spans 15 amino acids. The CDR3 DNA reads as TGTGCCAGCAGCCAAGATGAGATAGGGGGCACTGAAGCTTTCTTT. Its translation: CASSQDEIGGTEAFF.

This sequence joins TRBV6-6 and TRBJ2-7; no reliable D call. Germline V lookup: CDR1 MNHNY, CDR2 SVGAGI (reference sequence). The V end was cut by 7 bases, the J end by 4 bases, with 14 bases between. The CDR3 has 13 residues. The CDR3 protein is CASTNSRVYEQYF. The CDR3 DNA is TGTGCCAGCACTAATAGCCGAGTTTACGAGCAGTACTTC.

The gene calls are TRBV4-1 and TRBJ2-5, with 8 positions matching TRBD1. The DNA end is a closer match to TRBJ2-7, so the J assignment may be wrong. The CDR3 runs 18 residues. From germline, CDR1 is MGHRA and CDR2 YSYEKL. CDR3 coding DNA: TGCGCCAGCAGCCAAGGGCTCCGGGACAGGACCTTCTCCTACGAGCAGTACTTC. It codes for CASSQGLRDRTFSYEQYF.

V gene TRBV30 combines with J gene TRBJ1-1; D not certain. The CDR3 extends over 14 amino acids. Trimming removed 1 base at V and 4 bases at J, with 13 bases between. CDR1 and CDR2 from the germline V gene are GTSNPN and SVGIG (reference sequence). The CDR3 DNA reads TGTGCCTGGAGTGGAAGTCTCTCCGGCACTGAAGCTTTCTTT. Residues: CAWSGSLSGTEAFF.

The count of this clone is one. The chain employs TRBV6-5 and TRBJ1-2; 9 positions match TRBD1. Germline V gene lookup returns CDR1 MNHEY and CDR2 SVGAGI. J lost 8 bases, V lost 6 bases, and 7 bases had no gene match. The CDR3 totals 13 residues. DNA for the CDR3: TGTGCCAGCAGATTAGACAGGGGGAGCGGCTACACCTTC. As protein: CASRLDRGSGYTF.

The chain couples TRBV11-3 to TRBJ2-1, with 14 bases identical to TRBD2. The V gene end was trimmed by 3 bases and the J gene end by 8 bases; junction bases not matched to a gene: 6. Germline assignment: CDR1 SGHNT and CDR2 YENEEA. This CDR3 has 16 residues. In DNA, the CDR3 is TGTGCCAGCAGCTTCGGGACTAGCGGGAGTAGGGATGAGCAGTTCTTC. This encodes CASSFGTSGSRDEQFF.

The gene calls are TRBV11-3 and TRBJ2-7; the match to TRBD1 covers 7 bases. The CDR3 is 14 residues long. Germline V gives CDR1 SGHNT, CDR2 YENEEA. V shed 5 bases and J 0 bases; nucleotides not matched to a gene: 4. The DNA of the CDR3 is TGTGCCAGCAGCCGGGACAGATTCTCCTACGAGCAGTACTTC. Translation: CASSRDRFSYEQYF. Using reference TRBV11-3 and TRBJ2-7 for the parts outside the CDR3, the full variable domain is EAGVVQSPRYKIIEKKQPVAFWCNPISGHNTLYWYLQNLGQGPELLIRYENEEAVDDSQLPKDRFSAERLKGVDSTLKIQPAELGDSAVYLCASSRDRFSYEQYFGPGTRLTVT.

This chain joins TRBV19 and TRBJ2-3, with D perhaps TRBD2 (5 bases). V dropped 7 bases and J dropped 3 bases, with 11 bases sitting between them. Germline V gene data show CDR1 as LNHDA and CDR2 as SQIVND (reference sequence). This CDR3 is 13 amino acids long. CDR3 DNA: TGTGCCAGTAACGACTATCAAACAGATACGCAGTATTTT. Translating gives CASNDYQTDTQYF. Full variable domain (rest looked up from reference TRBV19 and TRBJ2-3): DGGITQSPKYLFRKEGQNVTLSCEQNLNHDAMYWYRQDPGQGLRLIYYSQIVNDFQKGDIAEGYSVSREKKESFPLTVTSAQKNPTAFYLCASNDYQTDTQYFGPGTRLTVL.

The V call is TRBV4-2, the J call TRBJ2-1; D remains unclear. This CDR3 spans 14 amino acids. Germline CDR1 reads LGHNA; CDR2 reads YNFKEQ. V lost 4 bases and J lost 5, with 12 bases in between. CDR3 protein: CASSPGSHNNEQFF. The DNA for the CDR3 is TGTGCCAGCAGCCCCGGGTCCCATAACAATGAGCAGTTCTTC.

V is TRBV7-6 and J is TRBJ1-1; D might be TRBD1 (5 bases). Germline CDR1 is SGHVS and CDR2 is FNYEAQ. V was shortened by 4 bases and J by 0 bases, with 9 bases between the two germline ends. The CDR3 has 14 residues. CDR3 DNA sequence: TGTGCCAGCAGCTGGGGGGGGGTGAACACTGAAGCTTTCTTT. Its translation: CASSWGGVNTEAFF.

The chain joins TRBV7-8 to TRBJ2-7; 9 bases agree with TRBD2. The CDR3 has 14 residues. V trimming: 5 bases; J trimming: 2 bases; junction bases outside the gene matches: 4. Germline loops: CDR1 SGHVS, CDR2 FQNEAQ. The CDR3 nucleotides are TGTGCCAGCAGCGCCCTAGCGGGACCCTACGAGCAGTACTTC. Translating gives CASSALAGPYEQYF.

CDR3 DNA sequence: TGTGCCAGCAGCACCGTCGGACTAGCGGGGAGCTCCTACGAGCAGTACTTC. Translated: CASSTVGLAGSSYEQYF. This chain links TRBV7-2 with TRBJ2-7; 12 positions agree with TRBD2. The CDR3 has 17 amino acids. V lost 5 bases, J lost 0 bases, and 8 bases stayed unmatched. The germline V gene encodes CDR1 SGHTA and CDR2 FQGNSA.

V is TRBV7-8 and J is TRBJ2-5; the match to TRBD2 covers 13 bases. The V and J ends lost 6 bases and 4 bases, in that order; junction bases with no gene match: 5. This CDR3 spans 15 amino acids. CDR1 and CDR2 from the germline V gene are SGHVS and FQNEAQ. This CDR3 reads CASSILAGGGETQYF. CDR3 nucleotide sequence: TGTGCCAGCAGTATACTAGCGGGAGGGGGAGAGACCCAGTACTTC.

This clone was counted only a few times. The chain uses TRBV2 and TRBJ2-1, with D possibly TRBD2 on 6 matching bases. Germline assignment: CDR1 SNHLY and CDR2 FYNNEI. CDR3 length equals 13 residues. V was shortened by 6 bases and J by 2 bases, with 8 bases between the two germline ends. The DNA of the CDR3 is TGTGCCAGCAGGAGCGGGCCCTACAATGAGCAGTTCTTC. This encodes CASRSGPYNEQFF. Full variable domain (missing parts from reference TRBV2 and TRBJ2-1): EPEVTQTPSHQVTQMGQEVILRCVPISNHLYFYWYRQILGQKVEFLVSFYNNEISEKSEIFDDQFSVERPDGSNFTLKIRSTKLEDSAMYFCASRSGPYNEQFFGPGTRLTVL.